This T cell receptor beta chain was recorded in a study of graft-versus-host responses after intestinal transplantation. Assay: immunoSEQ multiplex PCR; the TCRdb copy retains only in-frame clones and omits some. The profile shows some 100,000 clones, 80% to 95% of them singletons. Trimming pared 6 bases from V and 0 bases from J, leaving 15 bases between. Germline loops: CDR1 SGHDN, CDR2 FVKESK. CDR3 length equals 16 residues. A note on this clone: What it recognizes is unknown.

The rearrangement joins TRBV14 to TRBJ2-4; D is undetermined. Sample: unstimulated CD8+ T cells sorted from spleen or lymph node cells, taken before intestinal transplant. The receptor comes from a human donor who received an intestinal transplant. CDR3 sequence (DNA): TGTGCCAGCAGTCCGAGTTCCCTCGTAGCCAAAAACATTCAGTACTTC. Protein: CASSPSSLVAKNIQYF.